The sequence of this TCR beta chain was determined in a study of cytomegalovirus exposure and HLA in healthy donors. From germline, CDR1 is MNHNS and CDR2 SASEGT. The V and J ends lost 2 bases and 4 bases, in that order; junction bases with no gene match: 5. CDR3 length: 15 residues. Measured with immunoSEQ multiplex PCR; TCRdb has only the in-frame clones, and not every one. The sample records 150,000 to 200,000 clones, approximately 85% being singletons. The chain couples TRBV6-1 to TRBJ1-5; 7 bases match TRBD1. The TCR was taken from a young woman in good health and CMV-seronegative. The sample consisted of PBMCs. The DNA of the CDR3 is TGTGCCAGCAGTGAAACAGGGGTTTGGAATCAGCCCCAGCATTTT. It translates to CASSETGVWNQPQHF.